One and the same sample provided the 21 T cell receptor beta chains below, sequenced in a study of metastatic and nonmetastatic thyroid tumors. Before thyroid surgery, none of the patients had received any treatment. With MiXCR, TCRdb reprocessed the PCR reads. The sample lists about 24,000 clones, approximately 20% seen once, with approximately 8% in the top ten. What was sequenced was blood. These receptors all stem from a female donor with papillary thyroid cancer or a benign thyroid nodule (not recorded which). Some clones in this sample may be carry-over from other donors' samples.

This clone has ten or more counts. The gene calls are TRBV4-2 and TRBJ2-5, with 10 bases aligning to TRBD2. Germline CDR1 is LGHNA and CDR2 is YNFKEQ. The CDR3 runs 18 residues. The V segment lost 1 base and the J segment 1 base; nucleotides outside the gene matches: 9. CDR3 bases: TGTGCCAGCAGCCAAGTCAGCGCTAGCGGGAGTCCCCAAGAGACCCAGTACTTC. Translating it yields CASSQVSASGSPQETQYF.

Ten or more counts support this clone. The chain is built from TRBV7-2 and TRBJ1-2; D gene unclear. CDR3 length: 15 amino acids. CDR1 and CDR2 (germline): SGHTA, FQGNSA. Trimming removed 1 base at V and 4 bases at J, with 13 bases between. CDR3 protein: CASSLGFGRAYGYTF. CDR3 bases: TGTGCCAGCAGCTTAGGCTTTGGAAGGGCCTATGGCTACACCTTC.

This clone is medium-sized. The CDR3 DNA follows: TGTGCCAGCAGTTTTGCATACTACGAGCAGTACTTC. Translated: CASSFAYYEQYF. This chain links TRBV12-3 or TRBV12-4 with TRBJ2-7; D ambiguous. The germline V and J ends were trimmed by 3 bases and 3 bases, with 6 bases remaining between them. The CDR3 has 12 amino acids.

Ten or more counts support this clone. The CDR3 spells CASSYLGGETEAFF. The CDR3 DNA reads TGTGCCAGCAGTTACCTGGGGGGAGAGACTGAAGCTTTCTTT. V and J are TRBV6-2 or TRBV6-3 and TRBJ1-1; TRBD1 might be the D (5 bases). With 2 bases removed from V and 5 bases from J, the gap between germline ends came to 12 bases. This CDR3 spans 14 amino acids. Germline V lookup: CDR1 MNHEY, CDR2 SVGEGT.

This clone came up many times. This specimen includes other DNA sequences encoding the same CDR3. This rearrangement joins TRBV2 to TRBJ1-6; D remains ambiguous. The CDR3 totals 14 residues. CDR1 is SNHLY, CDR2 FYNNEI, per germline. The ends were cut back, 7 bases at V and 9 bases at J, with 16 bases in the middle. The CDR3 nucleotides are TGTGCCAGCATCGTACTACCCCTAGGTTCACCCCTCCACTTT. Encoded protein: CASIVLPLGSPLHF.

This clone was detected many times. V and J are TRBV27 and TRBJ2-3; 7 bases are a match to TRBD1. The V gene's germline CDR1 is MNHEY and CDR2 SMNVEV (reference sequence). This CDR3 has 14 residues. Unmatched junction bases numbered 1, after V lost 3 bases and J lost 1 base. As DNA, the CDR3 is TGTGCCAGCAGTTTTACAGGGGGCACAGATACGCAGTATTTT. It is translated as CASSFTGGTDTQYF.

This clone occurred many times. J is TRBJ2-5 and V is TRBV7-2; 10 bases fit TRBD1. Losses at the gene ends were 5 bases for V and 5 bases for J; bases not matched to a gene: 11. The CDR3 runs to 16 residues. CDR1 and CDR2 from the germline V gene are SGHTA and FQGNSA. The CDR3: CASSRYWDRGRETQYF. The CDR3 DNA follows: TGTGCCAGCAGCCGTTACTGGGACAGGGGTAGGGAGACCCAGTACTTC.

A remark on this clone: Its ends do not fully match the called genes, so a read error is possible. This chain connects TRBV6-1 to TRBJ2-3, with D maybe TRBD2 (7 bases). The CDR3 is made up of 15 amino acids. Germline V gene lookup returns CDR1 MNHNS and CDR2 SASEGT. The CDR3 reads CASSQLEGGKDKQYF. DNA of the CDR3: TGTGCCAGCAGTCAATTAGAGGGGGGGAAAGATAAGCAGTATTTT.

The genes are TRBV2 and TRBJ2-1, with 9 bases identical to TRBD1. V was clipped by 10 bases and J by 2 bases; unmatched bases: 9. The CDR3 covers 15 residues. Looked up from germline, CDR1 is SNHLY and CDR2 is FYNNEI. CDR3 protein: CAISDDRGAYNEQFF. Written as DNA, the CDR3 is TGTGCCATCAGCGACGACAGGGGGGCCTACAATGAGCAGTTCTTC.

This clone was seen only a few times. The V gene is TRBV12-3 or TRBV12-4, the J gene TRBJ1-2, with 7 bases that match TRBD1. The ends lost 4 bases at V and 6 bases at J; junction bases unmatched: 5. This CDR3 has 13 amino acids. CDR3 region: CASSYRGPNGYTF. CDR3 nucleotide sequence: TGTGCCAGCAGTTACAGGGGACCAAATGGCTACACCTTC.

A few counts support this clone. A much larger clone sits a single nucleotide away, making a read error possible. The gene calls are TRBV5-5 and TRBJ1-2; TRBD1 aligns across 9 bases. The CDR3 runs to 13 residues. Per the germline V gene, CDR1 is SGHKS and CDR2 is YYEKEE (reference sequence). The CDR3 region has the DNA TGTGTCAGCAGCCTGGGGGACAGGGACGGCTACACCTTC. Translation: CVSSLGDRDGYTF.

This clone was detected ten times or more. This chain links TRBV28 with TRBJ2-5; 12 bases fit TRBD2. The CDR3 has 16 amino acids. Germline V gene lookup returns CDR1 MDHEN and CDR2 SYDVKM. Germline trimming cut 6 bases from V and 2 bases from J; bases unmatched to any gene: 7. The CDR3 here is CASRLAGGLIQETQYF. In DNA, the CDR3 is TGTGCCAGCAGGCTAGCGGGAGGGCTGATACAAGAGACCCAGTACTTC.

This clone showed up many times. V gene TRBV10-1 combines with J gene TRBJ2-5, with D perhaps TRBD2 (6 bases). The CDR3 is 13 amino acids. Per germline, CDR1 WNHNN and CDR2 SYGVQD (reference sequence). The V end lost 5 bases, the J end lost 4 bases, and 11 bases lay between the germline ends. The CDR3 DNA follows: TGCGCCAGCAGTCGCGGGAACGGAGAGACCCAGTACTTC. Residues: CASSRGNGETQYF.

In the case of this clone: The junction differs from germline at one of its ends, possibly a read error. V usage is TRBV6-4 and J usage is TRBJ2-6; tentative D call: TRBD2 (6 bases). The germline V gene encodes CDR1 MRHNA and CDR2 SNTAGT. The CDR3 extends over 16 amino acids. The chain's CDR3 is CASSDAGGTGANFLTF. CDR3 bases: TGTGCCAGCAGTGACGCCGGGGGTACTGGGGCCAACTTCCTGACTTTC.

This clone was detected once. V is TRBV2 and J is TRBJ2-1, with D unclear. The germline CDR1 and CDR2 sequences are SNHLY and FYNNEI. Trimming took off 5 bases at V and 10 bases at J, with 18 bases between the two ends. The CDR3 totals 14 residues. Here the CDR3 reads CASSQSGPLVEQFF. CDR3 nucleotide sequence: TGTGCCAGCAGTCAGAGTGGCCCTTTAGTGGAGCAGTTCTTC.

This clone appeared many times. The J gene is TRBJ2-7, the V gene TRBV29-1; TRBD1 matches at 8 bases. The germline V gene encodes CDR1 SQVTM and CDR2 ANQGSEA. J lost 2 bases, V lost 5 bases, and 8 bases had no gene match. CDR3 size: 14 residues. CDR3 loop: CSVPLTGEPYEQYF. In DNA form, the CDR3 reads TGCAGCGTTCCCCTGACAGGGGAACCCTACGAGCAGTACTTC.

This clone is classed as medium-sized. The J gene is TRBJ2-7, the V gene TRBV30, with TRBD2 matching over 12 bases. Germline loops: CDR1 GTSNPN, CDR2 SVGIG (reference sequence). The V segment lost 1 base and the J segment 0 bases; nucleotides outside the gene matches: 4. The CDR3 runs 16 residues. CDR3: CAWSGGLAGASYEQYF. CDR3 DNA: TGTGCCTGGAGTGGGGGACTAGCGGGCGCCTCCTACGAGCAGTACTTC.

The sample holds many counts of this clone. This chain uses TRBV7-3 with TRBJ2-1, with D perhaps TRBD2 (6 bases). V lost 5 bases and J 9 bases, leaving 11 bases between the germline ends. The CDR3 contains 12 residues. CDR1 is SGHTA and CDR2 is FQGTGA in the germline V gene. The CDR3 reads CASSTLGGEQFF. Written as DNA, the CDR3 is TGTGCCAGCAGCACCCTGGGGGGTGAGCAGTTCTTC. The variable domain in full, with the rest retrieved from reference TRBV7-3 and TRBJ2-1, is GAGVSQTPSNKVTEKGKYVELRCDPISGHTALYWYRQSLGQGPEFLIYFQGTGAADDSGLPNDRFFAVRPEGSVSTLKIQRTERGDSAVYLCASSTLGGEQFFGPGTRLTVL.

At least ten counts were recorded for this clone. The gene calls are TRBV20-1 and TRBJ2-1, with D possibly matching TRBD2 (7 bases). The CDR3 is 15 residues long. The germline V gene encodes CDR1 DFQATT and CDR2 SNEGSKA (reference sequence). The germline V and J ends were trimmed by 6 bases and 3 bases, with 18 bases remaining between them. CDR3 residues: CSAQGGEGYYNEQFF. CDR3 bases: TGCAGTGCGCAAGGGGGGGAGGGCTACTACAATGAGCAGTTCTTC.

This clone was found a few times. The chain is built from TRBV6-2 or TRBV6-3 and TRBJ1-5; 9 bases line up with TRBD1. The germline V gene has CDR1 MNHEY and CDR2 SVGEGT. The V gene end was trimmed by 6 bases and the J gene end by 6 bases; junction bases not matched to a gene: 3. The CDR3 consists of 13 residues. The CDR3 DNA is TGTGCCAGCAGGTCGACAGGGGGTCAGCCCCAGCATTTT. Translation gives CASRSTGGQPQHF.

The chain combines TRBV5-4 with TRBJ2-1; 8 bases fit TRBD1. V shed 4 bases and J 8 bases; nucleotides not matched to a gene: 11. This CDR3 is built from 15 residues. Per the germline V gene, CDR1 is SGHNT and CDR2 is YYREEE (reference sequence). For the CDR3, the DNA is TGTGCCAGCAGCGGCCAAAAGACAGGGGAGTATGAGCAGTTCTTC. Its translation: CASSGQKTGEYEQFF.